This T cell receptor (beta chain) stems from a study of spatial heterogeneity in lung cancer. Study at large: The library had UMIs, and each TCR and UMI pair averaged more than ten raw reads.

Trimming took 6 bases from V and 3 from J, leaving 18 bases between them. CDR1 MNHEY and CDR2 SVGEGT come from the germline V gene. This CDR3 region has 15 residues. Every molecule of TCR cDNA had its own unique molecular identifier. TCRdb re-analysed the 5' RACE reads in MiXCR, keeping a single row per CDR3 protein. The data contain fewer than 4,500 distinct CDR3 sequences, approximately 8% of them seen just once; the ten biggest clones take up around three fifths. Sample share makes this clonotype medium-sized. What it binds is not known. Findings and limits, study-wide: In blood, ubiquitous expanded tumor TCRs appeared more at resection than follow-up.

Noted time point: sample taken at primary tumor resection. The sequenced material consisted of unsorted whole RNA from tumor, nontumor lung or frozen PBMC. The receptor comes from a female donor with early-stage non-small cell lung cancer. Specimen: PBMCs, collected at surgery. The chain is built from TRBV6-2 or TRBV6-3 and TRBJ2-7, with a possible D match to TRBD1 (6 bases). The CDR3 DNA is TGTGCCAGCAGGGCCTGGCGACAGGAGAGCTACGAGCAGTACTTC. Translation: CASRAWRQESYEQYF.